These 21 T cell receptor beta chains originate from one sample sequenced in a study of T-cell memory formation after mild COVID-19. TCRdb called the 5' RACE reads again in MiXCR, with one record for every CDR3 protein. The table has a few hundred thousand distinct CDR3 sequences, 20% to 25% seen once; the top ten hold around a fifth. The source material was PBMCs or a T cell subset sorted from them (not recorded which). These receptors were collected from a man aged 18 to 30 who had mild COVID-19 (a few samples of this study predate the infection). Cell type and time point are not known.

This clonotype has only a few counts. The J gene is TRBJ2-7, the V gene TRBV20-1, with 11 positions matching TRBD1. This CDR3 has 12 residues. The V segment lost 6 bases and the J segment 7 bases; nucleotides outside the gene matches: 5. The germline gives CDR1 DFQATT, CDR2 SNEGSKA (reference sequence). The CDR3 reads CSAGQGAREQYV. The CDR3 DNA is TGCAGTGCCGGACAGGGGGCGAGGGAGCAGTACGTC.

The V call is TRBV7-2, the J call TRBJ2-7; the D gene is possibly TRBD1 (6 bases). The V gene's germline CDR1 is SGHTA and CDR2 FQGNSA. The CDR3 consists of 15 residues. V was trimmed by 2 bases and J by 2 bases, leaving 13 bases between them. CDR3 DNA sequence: TGTGCCAGCAGCTTAACCTATTCAGGGGCCTACGAGCAGTACGTC. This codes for CASSLTYSGAYEQYV.

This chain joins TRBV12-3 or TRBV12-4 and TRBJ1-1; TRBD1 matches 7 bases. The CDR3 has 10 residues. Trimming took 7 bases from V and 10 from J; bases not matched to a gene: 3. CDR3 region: CASKAGGAFF. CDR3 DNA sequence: TGTGCCAGCAAGGCAGGGGGAGCTTTCTTT.

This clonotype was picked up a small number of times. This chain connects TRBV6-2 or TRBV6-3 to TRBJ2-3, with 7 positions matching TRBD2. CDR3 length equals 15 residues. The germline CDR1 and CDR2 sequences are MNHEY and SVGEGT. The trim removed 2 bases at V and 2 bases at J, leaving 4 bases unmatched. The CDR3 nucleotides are TGTGCCAGCAGTTACCTAGCGGTCCTCACAGATACGCAGTATTTT. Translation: CASSYLAVLTDTQYF.

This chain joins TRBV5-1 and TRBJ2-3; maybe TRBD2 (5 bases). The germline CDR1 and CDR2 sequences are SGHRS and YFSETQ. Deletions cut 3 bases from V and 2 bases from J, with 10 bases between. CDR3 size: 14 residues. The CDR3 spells CASSWEPFTDTQYF. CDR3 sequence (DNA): TGCGCCAGCAGCTGGGAGCCTTTCACAGATACGCAGTATTTT. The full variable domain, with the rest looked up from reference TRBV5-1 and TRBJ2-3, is KAGVTQTPRYLIKTRGQQVTLSCSPISGHRSVSWYQQTPGQGLQFLFEYFSETQRNKGNFPGRFSGRQFSNSRSEMNVSTLELGDSALYLCASSWEPFTDTQYFGPGTRLTVL.

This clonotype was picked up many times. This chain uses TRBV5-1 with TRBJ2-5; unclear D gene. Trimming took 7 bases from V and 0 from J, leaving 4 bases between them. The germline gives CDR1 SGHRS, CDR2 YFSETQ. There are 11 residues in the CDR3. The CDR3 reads CASGYQETQYF. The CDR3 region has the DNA TGCGCCAGCGGGTACCAAGAGACCCAGTACTTC.

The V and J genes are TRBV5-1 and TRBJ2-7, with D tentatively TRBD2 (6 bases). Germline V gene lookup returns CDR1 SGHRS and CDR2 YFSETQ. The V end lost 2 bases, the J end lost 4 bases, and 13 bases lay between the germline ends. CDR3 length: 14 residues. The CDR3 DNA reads TGCGCCAGCAGCTTCGGGGGAGATTCTTACGAGCAGTACGTC. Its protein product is CASSFGGDSYEQYV.

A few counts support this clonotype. The CDR3 protein is CASSPLLGGTDTQYF. In DNA form, the CDR3 reads TGTGCCAGCAGCCCGCTCCTTGGGGGAACAGATACGCAGTATTTT. The chain recombines TRBV7-3 with TRBJ2-3; D possibly matches TRBD1 or TRBD2 (5 bases each). Germline loops: CDR1 SGHTA, CDR2 FQGTGA. This CDR3 has 15 amino acids. Trimming took off 5 bases at V and 3 bases at J, with 15 bases between the two ends.

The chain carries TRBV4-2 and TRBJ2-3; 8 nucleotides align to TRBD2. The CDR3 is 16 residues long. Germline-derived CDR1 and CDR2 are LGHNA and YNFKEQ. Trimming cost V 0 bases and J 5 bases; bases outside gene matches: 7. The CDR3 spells CASSQDVAGPKDTQYF. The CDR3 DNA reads TGTGCCAGCAGCCAAGACGTAGCGGGGCCGAAAGATACGCAGTATTTT.

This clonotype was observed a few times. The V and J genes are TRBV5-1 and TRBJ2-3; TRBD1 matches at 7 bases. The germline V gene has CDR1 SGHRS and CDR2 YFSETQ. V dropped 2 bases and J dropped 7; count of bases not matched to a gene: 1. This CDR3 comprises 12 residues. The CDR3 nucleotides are TGCGCCAGCAGCTTACAGGGGAATACGCAGTATTTT. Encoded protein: CASSLQGNTQYF.

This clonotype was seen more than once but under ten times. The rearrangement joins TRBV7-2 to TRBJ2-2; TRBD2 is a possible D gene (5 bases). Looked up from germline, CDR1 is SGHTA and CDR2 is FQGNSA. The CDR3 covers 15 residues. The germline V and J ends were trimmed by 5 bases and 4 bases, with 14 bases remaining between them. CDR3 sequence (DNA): TGTGCCAGCAGCCCCCGCGAGCGGATCACCGGGGAGCTGTTTTTT. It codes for CASSPRERITGELFF. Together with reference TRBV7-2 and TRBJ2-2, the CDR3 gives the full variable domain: GAGVSQSPSNKVTEKGKDVELRCDPISGHTALYWYRQSLGQGLEFLIYFQGNSAPDKSGLPSDRFSAERTGGSVSTLTIQRTQQEDSAVYLCASSPRERITGELFFGEGSRLTVL.

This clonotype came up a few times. The CDR3 bases are TGTGCCAGCAGCTGGGGACTAGTAAGCAATGAGCAGTTCTTC. It yields the protein CASSWGLVSNEQFF. The chain uses TRBV5-4 and TRBJ2-1, with TRBD2 matching 8 bases. The V segment lost 3 bases and the J segment 6 bases; nucleotides outside the gene matches: 5. CDR1 and CDR2 from the germline V gene are SGHNT and YYREEE (reference sequence). This CDR3 has 14 amino acids.

CDR3 nucleotide sequence: TGTGCCAGCAGCGATACAATCCTCGGGGAGGGCACTGAAGCTTTCTTT. Its translation is CASSDTILGEGTEAFF. The chain recombines TRBV7-6 with TRBJ1-1; D is undetermined. Per the germline V gene, CDR1 is SGHVS and CDR2 is FNYEAQ. The CDR3 has 16 residues. V lost 5 bases, J lost 4 bases, and 20 bases lay in between.

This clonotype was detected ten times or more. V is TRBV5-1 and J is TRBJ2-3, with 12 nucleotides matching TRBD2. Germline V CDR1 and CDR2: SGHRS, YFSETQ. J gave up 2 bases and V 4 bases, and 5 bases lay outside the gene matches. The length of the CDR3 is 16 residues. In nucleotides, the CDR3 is TGCGCCAGCAGCGGATGGACTAGCGGGAACACAGATACGCAGTATTTT. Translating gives CASSGWTSGNTDTQYF.

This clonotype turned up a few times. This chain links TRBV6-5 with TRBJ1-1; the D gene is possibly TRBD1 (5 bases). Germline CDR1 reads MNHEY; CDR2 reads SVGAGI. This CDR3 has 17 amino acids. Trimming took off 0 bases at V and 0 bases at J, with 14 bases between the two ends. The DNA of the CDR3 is TGTGCCAGCAGTTACTCGATCCCGGGACGGTTGAACACTGAAGCTTTCTTT. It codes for CASSYSIPGRLNTEAFF.

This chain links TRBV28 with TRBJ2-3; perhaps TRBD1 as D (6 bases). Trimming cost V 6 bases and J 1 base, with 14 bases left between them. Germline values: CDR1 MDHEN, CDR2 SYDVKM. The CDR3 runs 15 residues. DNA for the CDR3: TGTGCCAGCAGCCCTTGGGGGCCCGGCACAGATACGCAGTATTTT. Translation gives CASSPWGPGTDTQYF.

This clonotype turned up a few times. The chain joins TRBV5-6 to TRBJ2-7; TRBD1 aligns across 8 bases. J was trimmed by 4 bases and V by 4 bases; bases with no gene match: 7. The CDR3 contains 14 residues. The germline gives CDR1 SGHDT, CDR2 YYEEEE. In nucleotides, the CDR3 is TGTGCCAGCAGCGCCCACAGGGGGTTTTACGAGCAGTACTTC. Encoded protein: CASSAHRGFYEQYF.

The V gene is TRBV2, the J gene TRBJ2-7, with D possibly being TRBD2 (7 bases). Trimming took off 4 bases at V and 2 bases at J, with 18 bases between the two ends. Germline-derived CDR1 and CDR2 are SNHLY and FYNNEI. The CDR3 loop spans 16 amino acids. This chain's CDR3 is CASSGSLEGGPYEQYF. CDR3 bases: TGTGCCAGCAGTGGGAGTCTAGAGGGGGGGCCCTACGAGCAGTACTTC.

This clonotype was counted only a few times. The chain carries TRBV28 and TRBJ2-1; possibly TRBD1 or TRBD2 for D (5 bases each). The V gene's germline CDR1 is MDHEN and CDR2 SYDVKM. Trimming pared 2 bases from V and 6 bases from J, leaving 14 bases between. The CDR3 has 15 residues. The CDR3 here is CASSLEGAGINEQFF. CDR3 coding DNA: TGTGCCAGCAGTTTAGAGGGAGCAGGGATCAATGAGCAGTTCTTC.

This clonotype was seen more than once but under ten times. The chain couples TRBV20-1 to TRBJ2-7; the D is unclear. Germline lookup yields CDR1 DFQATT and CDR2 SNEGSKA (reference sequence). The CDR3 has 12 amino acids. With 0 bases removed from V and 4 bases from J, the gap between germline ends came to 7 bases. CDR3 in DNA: TGCAGTGCTAGAGAAGGCACTTACGAGCAGTACTTC. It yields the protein CSAREGTYEQYF.

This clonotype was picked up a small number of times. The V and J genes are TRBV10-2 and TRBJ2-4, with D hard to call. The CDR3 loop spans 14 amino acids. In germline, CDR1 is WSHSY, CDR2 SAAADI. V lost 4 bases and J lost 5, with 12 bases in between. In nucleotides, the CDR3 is TGCGCCAGCAGTGGGTCAGGTCGGGAAAACATTCAGTACTTC. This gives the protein CASSGSGRENIQYF.